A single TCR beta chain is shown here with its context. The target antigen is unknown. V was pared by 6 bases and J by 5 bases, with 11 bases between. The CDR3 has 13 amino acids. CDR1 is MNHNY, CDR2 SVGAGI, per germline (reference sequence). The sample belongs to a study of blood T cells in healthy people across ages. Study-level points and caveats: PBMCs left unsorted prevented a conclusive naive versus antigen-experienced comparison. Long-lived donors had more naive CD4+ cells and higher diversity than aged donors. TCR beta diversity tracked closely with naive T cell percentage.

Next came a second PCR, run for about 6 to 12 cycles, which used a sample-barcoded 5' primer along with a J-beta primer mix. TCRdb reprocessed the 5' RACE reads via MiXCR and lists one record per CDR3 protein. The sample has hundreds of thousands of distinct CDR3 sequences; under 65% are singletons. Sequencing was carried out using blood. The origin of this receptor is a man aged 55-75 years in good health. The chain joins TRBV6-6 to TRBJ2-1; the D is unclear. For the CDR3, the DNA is TGTGCCAGCAGCTGGGCTGAGGACAATGAGCAGTTCTTC. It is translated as CASSWAEDNEQFF.